This is a list of T cell receptor beta chains from one sample in a study of cytomegalovirus exposure and HLA in healthy donors. Repertoires were generated with immunoSEQ multiplex PCR, while TCRdb's copy carries only in-frame clones and drops some. The sample contains 200,000 or so clones, around four fifths of which appear only once. Sequenced input: PBMCs. Receptors were obtained from a male donor in good health and CMV-seronegative. CDR3s include the opening cysteine and the closing phenylalanine or tryptophan. A D gene is named only where the DNA matches it firmly. Part of the rows lack a size; the others show once, few, many or a class for expanded clones.

TRBV5-6	TRBJ1-5	-	-	CASSLQGGGQPQHF	TGTGCCAGCAGCTTACAGGGTGGAGGACAGCCCCAGCATTTT
TRBV19	TRBJ1-1	-	-	CASSTLPGGGTEAFF	TGTGCCAGTAGTACCCTCCCCGGGGGTGGCACTGAAGCTTTCTTT
TRBV10-1	TRBJ2-3	-	TRBD1	CASSSDRSTDTQYF	TGCGCCAGCAGTTCGGACAGGAGCACAGATACGCAGTATTTT
TRBV6-1	TRBJ2-7	few	-	CASRGLRYEQYF	TGTGCCAGCAGGGGACTGAGATACGAGCAGTACTTC
TRBV5-4	TRBJ2-3	-	TRBD1	CASSLDRGWTQYF	TGTGCCAGCAGCTTAGACAGGGGTTGGACGCAGTATTTT
TRBV10-3	TRBJ1-2	-	-	CAMNSLYGYTF	TGTGCCATGAACAGCCTCTATGGCTACACCTTC
TRBV6-1	TRBJ1-4	-	-	CASSPDPVRSEKLFF	TGTGCCAGCAGTCCTGATCCGGTTCGAAGTGAAAAACTGTTTTTT
TRBV19	TRBJ2-1	-	-	CASSISVKRDEQFF	TGTGCCAGTAGTATCAGCGTCAAACGGGATGAGCAGTTCTTC
TRBV2	TRBJ1-4	-	TRBD1	CASQSRDRAATNEKLFF	TGTGCCAGTCAAAGCCGGGACAGGGCCGCAACTAATGAAAAACTGTTTTTT
TRBV10-3	TRBJ2-7	-	TRBD2	CATTPGLAGFGNEQYF	TGTGCCACTACCCCGGGACTAGCGGGTTTTGGTAACGAGCAGTACTTC
TRBV30	TRBJ2-3	-	-	CAWSVRLSFGTDTQYF	TGTGCCTGGAGTGTTCGACTTTCATTCGGGACAGATACGCAGTATTTT
TRBV11-2	TRBJ1-5	-	-	CASSERGAGSQPQHF	TGTGCCAGCAGCGAACGGGGGGCCGGTAGTCAGCCCCAGCATTTT
TRBV29-1	TRBJ1-5	-	-	CSVEGAEGPQHF	TGCAGCGTTGAAGGGGCCGAGGGGCCCCAGCATTTT
TRBV6-6	TRBJ2-7	-	-	CASSRASPTTYEQYF	TGTGCCAGCAGTCGAGCTAGCCCTACTACCTACGAGCAGTACTTC
TRBV29-1	TRBJ1-5	-	-	CSVVGQHNQPQHF	TGCAGCGTTGTGGGGCAGCACAATCAGCCCCAGCATTTT
TRBV15	TRBJ2-7	-	-	CATSRLFKGRSSYEQYF	TGTGCCACCAGCAGATTGTTTAAAGGTCGGAGCTCCTACGAGCAGTACTTC
TRBV7-9	TRBJ2-5	-	-	CASNGVGGNQETQYF	TGTGCCAGCAACGGGGTCGGGGGTAACCAAGAGACCCAGTACTTC
TRBV28	TRBJ2-7	-	TRBD1	CASSTRQGTYEQYF	TGTGCCAGCAGTACGCGACAGGGTACCTACGAGCAGTACTTC
TRBV6-1	TRBJ2-2	-	TRBD2	CASSEGGRAGELFF	TGTGCCAGCAGTGAAGGCGGGAGGGCCGGGGAGCTGTTTTTT
TRBV28	TRBJ1-5	-	-	CASSLPYVSQPQHF	TGTGCCAGCAGTTTGCCATATGTTAGCCAGCCCCAGCATTTT
TRBV5-1	TRBJ2-7	few	TRBD1	CASGQGAPSYEQYF	TGCGCCAGCGGACAGGGGGCCCCCTCCTACGAGCAGTACTTC
TRBV6-6	TRBJ1-1	few	TRBD1	CASSYTGAEAFF	TGTGCCAGCAGTTACACAGGGGCCGAAGCTTTCTTT
TRBV7-8	TRBJ1-1	-	TRBD1	CASSWLTQDRGWTEAFF	TGTGCCAGCAGCTGGCTAACTCAGGACAGGGGGTGGACTGAAGCTTTCTTT
TRBV7-3	TRBJ2-2	-	-	CASSLYNGSAGELFF	TGTGCCAGCAGCTTGTATAACGGGAGCGCCGGGGAGCTGTTTTTT
TRBV7-3	TRBJ2-2	-	-	CASSPRDFNTGELFF	TGTGCCAGCAGCCCCCGGGACTTCAACACCGGGGAGCTGTTTTTT
TRBV6-6	TRBJ1-5	-	-	CASSDDRFSNQPQHF	TGTGCCAGCAGTGACGACAGATTTAGCAATCAGCCCCAGCATTTT
TRBV5-4	TRBJ2-1	-	TRBD2	CASSVPPPGLAFDEQFF	TGTGCCAGCAGCGTACCCCCCCCGGGACTAGCGTTCGATGAGCAGTTCTTC
TRBV7-9	TRBJ2-1	-	-	CASSPRQDNEQFF	TGTGCCAGCAGCCCCCGACAGGACAATGAGCAGTTCTTC